This entry features one T cell receptor beta chain sequence. Its cognate antigen is unknown. The sample originates from a study of CD8+ T cells in alopecia areata. Looking at the study overall: Tofacitinib treatment spanned 6 to 18 months, with 6 months off drug afterward.

The CDR3 length is 16 residues. Germline-derived CDR1 and CDR2 are SGHAT and FQNNGV. With 4 bases removed from V and 0 bases from J, the gap between germline ends came to 14 bases. Extraction of RNA preceded its reverse transcription into cDNA, which served as the sequencing template. The protocol was immunoSEQ multiplex PCR, while the TCRdb copy is restricted to in-frame clones and leaves out a portion. This sample has about 150,000 clones, with roughly 44% found just once. Study results and caveats: Patients shared TCRs less clearly than mice did, possibly for HLA-related reasons.

Input material: CD4+ T cells sorted from blood. The genes are TRBV11-2 and TRBJ2-3; D is uncertain. The TCR comes from a human donor with alopecia areata. Here the CDR3 DNA reads TGTGCCAGCAGCTCTGGGTCGCAACGGAGCACAGATACGCAGTATTTT. Translating gives CASSSGSQRSTDTQYF.